A single sample is the source of the 24 T cell receptor beta chains below, sequenced in a study of T cells in Graves' hyperthyroidism and ophthalmopathy. TCR beta CDR3 region amplification was performed from RNA transcripts. In the first-round RT-PCR of the TCR CDR3, the HTBI primer set was used. TCRdb redid the calling of the multiplex PCR reads with MiXCR, one entry per CDR3 protein. The sample has roughly 510,000 distinct CDR3 sequences; approximately 48% are singletons. The sequenced sample consisted of peripheral blood or thyroid tissue (not recorded which). The origin of the receptors is an adult woman with Graves' disease, either hyperthyroidism or ophthalmopathy (not recorded which).

At least ten counts were recorded for this clonotype. This chain links TRBV7-2 with TRBJ1-3, with D unresolved. V was clipped by 3 bases and J by 0 bases, with 12 bases between them. This CDR3 contains 16 residues. Germline assignment: CDR1 SGHTA and CDR2 FQGNSA. The CDR3 region has the DNA TGTGCCAGCAGCTTCGGTCAGTCTACCTCTGGAAACACCATATATTTT. It is translated as CASSFGQSTSGNTIYF.

The sample holds many counts of this clonotype. This chain connects TRBV14 to TRBJ1-2; no definite D call. The germline CDR1 and CDR2 sequences are SGHDN and FVKESK. The CDR3 loop spans 12 amino acids. V lost 0 bases and J 11 bases, leaving 10 bases between the germline ends. For the CDR3, the DNA is TGTGCCAGCAGCCAAGATAGCGGATTGTACACCTTC. The encoded protein is CASSQDSGLYTF. Based on the CDR3 plus reference TRBV14 and TRBJ1-2, the full variable domain is EAGVTQFPSHSVIEKGQTVTLRCDPISGHDNLYWYRRVMGKEIKFLLHFVKESKQDESGMPNNRFLAERTGGTYSTLKVQPAELEDSGVYFCASSQDSGLYTFGSGTRLTVV.

In its sample, this clonotype was seen a few times. The J gene is TRBJ2-5, the V gene TRBV7-2; 12 bases align to TRBD2. Germline lookup yields CDR1 SGHTA and CDR2 FQGNSA. The CDR3 contains 14 residues. V shed 10 bases, J shed 0 bases, and the junction held 3 bases outside the gene matches. The CDR3 spells CANGLAGYQETQYF. The DNA for the CDR3 is TGTGCCAATGGACTAGCGGGATACCAAGAGACCCAGTACTTC.

This clonotype has a count of ten or more. This chain joins TRBV3-1 and TRBJ2-5; no clear D. The germline V gene has CDR1 LGHDT and CDR2 YNNKEL (reference sequence). The CDR3 length is 14 residues. V was cut by 0 bases and J by 2 bases, with 7 bases left in between. In nucleotides, the CDR3 is TGTGCCAGCAGCCAAGATACGACGCAAGAGACCCAGTACTTC. This translates into CASSQDTTQETQYF.

This clonotype was found once. CDR3 amino acids: CSVETASGTYEQYF. For the CDR3, the DNA is TGCAGCGTTGAGACGGCTAGCGGGACCTACGAGCAGTACTTC. J is TRBJ2-7 and V is TRBV29-1; the match to TRBD2 covers 9 bases. CDR3 length: 14 residues. CDR1 SQVTM and CDR2 ANQGSEA come from the germline V gene. V lost 3 bases, J lost 2 bases, and 5 bases stayed unmatched.

The chain links TRBV10-3 to TRBJ2-5; D remains ambiguous. From germline, CDR1 is ENHRY and CDR2 SYGVKD. Trimming left V 6 bases short and J 5 bases short, with 16 bases between. The CDR3 has 14 residues. The CDR3 DNA reads as TGTGCCATCAGCGACCAGCCAGAGTTGGAGACCCAGTACTTC. Residues: CAISDQPELETQYF.

Many counts were recorded for this clonotype. The genes are TRBV29-1 and TRBJ1-1; 7 bases fit TRBD1. Germline CDR1 is SQVTM and CDR2 is ANQGSEA. CDR3 length: 12 amino acids. J gave up 4 bases and V 7 bases, and 6 bases lay outside the gene matches. The CDR3 nucleotides read TGCAGCGGAAGACAGGGCGGCACTGAAGCTTTCTTT. The encoded protein is CSGRQGGTEAFF. Combining the CDR3 with reference TRBV29-1 and TRBJ1-1 gives the whole variable domain SAVISQKPSRDICQRGTSLTIQCQVDSQVTMMFWYRQQPGQSLTLIATANQGSEATYESGFVIDKFPISRPNLTFSTLTVSNMSPEDSSIYLCSGRQGGTEAFFGQGTRLTVV.

This clonotype was counted ten times or more. V and J are TRBV12-3 or TRBV12-4 and TRBJ2-7; TRBD2 might be the D (6 bases). This CDR3 is 16 amino acids long. The ends were cut back, 3 bases at V and 2 bases at J, with 17 bases in the middle. CDR3 bases: TGTGCCAGCAGTTTGGCCCCGGGACTTATCCCCTACGAGCAGTACTTC. Protein product: CASSLAPGLIPYEQYF.

Comment on this clonotype: This CDR3 fails to terminate in the conserved phenylalanine or tryptophan, so it likely reflects a read error. The DNA is left out, because the CDR3 cannot be placed on it with certainty; the CDR3 is given as TCRdb lists it. The chain employs TRBV4-2 and TRBJ1-2. Germline loops: CDR1 LGHNA, CDR2 YNFKEQ. Termini included, the CDR3 measures 9 amino acids. The CDR3 sequence is CASSQELAG.

V and J are TRBV14 and TRBJ1-2; tentatively, D is TRBD1 (5 bases). Trimming shortened V by 4 bases and J by 4 bases, and 10 bases separated the two germline ends. Germline-derived CDR1 and CDR2 are SGHDN and FVKESK. There are 13 residues in the CDR3. In nucleotides, the CDR3 is TGTGCCAGCAGCCGCAACAGGAGCTATGGCTACACCTTC. Amino acid sequence: CASSRNRSYGYTF.

This clonotype appeared a few times. The chain combines TRBV24-1 with TRBJ2-5, with a tentative D call TRBD2 (5 bases). CDR1 is KGHDR, CDR2 SFDVKD, per germline. V gave up 3 bases and J gave up 3 bases, with 13 bases separating them. The CDR3 is made up of 15 amino acids. The CDR3 spells CATSDRASFKETQYF. The CDR3 DNA reads TGTGCCACCAGTGATAGGGCTAGCTTCAAAGAGACCCAGTACTTC.

The table lists this clonotype with many counts. The V call is TRBV29-1, the J call TRBJ2-1; D perhaps matches TRBD2 (7 bases). Germline values: CDR1 SQVTM, CDR2 ANQGSEA. The CDR3 is 13 amino acids. Trimming left V 8 bases short and J 1 base short, with 12 bases between. The CDR3 protein is CSYGGLSYNEQFF. For the CDR3, the DNA is TGCAGCTACGGGGGGCTTTCCTACAATGAGCAGTTCTTC.

In this sample, this clonotype turned up many times. The genes are TRBV29-1 and TRBJ1-1; TRBD1 might be the D (5 bases). The germline CDR1 and CDR2 sequences are SQVTM and ANQGSEA. V was cut by 3 bases and J by 2 bases, with 16 bases left in between. The CDR3 is 15 residues long. The CDR3 DNA reads TGCAGCGTTGATAGCCGGCGGACACTTAACACTGAAGCTTTCTTT. As protein: CSVDSRRTLNTEAFF.

The CDR3 DNA follows: TGTGCCACCTCGGGAACCTCGGTTCGTGGAGATACGCAGTATTTT. Translating gives CATSGTSVRGDTQYF. The rearrangement uses TRBV24-1 and TRBJ2-3; perhaps TRBD2 as D (5 bases). This CDR3 has 15 residues. Germline V CDR1 and CDR2: KGHDR, SFDVKD. Trimming pared 9 bases from V and 5 bases from J, leaving 20 bases between.

The table lists this clonotype with many counts. The J gene is TRBJ1-2, the V gene TRBV29-1, with D unclear. Germline V gives CDR1 SQVTM, CDR2 ANQGSEA. The CDR3 loop spans 11 amino acids. Trimming removed 6 bases at V and 5 bases at J, with 10 bases between. The CDR3 DNA reads TGCAGCGTGGGTGGAGGGTATGGCTACACCTTC. This translates into CSVGGGYGYTF.

This clonotype was seen ten or more times. This chain joins TRBV12-3 or TRBV12-4 and TRBJ2-7, with D uncertain. V dropped 0 bases and J dropped 4 bases, with 10 bases sitting between them. CDR3 length: 14 amino acids. CDR3 in DNA: TGTGCCAGCAGTTTAGCCCCAGTTTCGTACGAGCAGTACTTC. Translation gives CASSLAPVSYEQYF.

This clonotype was picked up many times. CDR3 protein: CASSFRDRDYEQYF. CDR3 DNA: TGTGCCAGCAGCTTCCGGGACAGGGACTACGAGCAGTACTTC. The chain has TRBV6-5 and TRBJ2-7; 9 nucleotides match TRBD1. The ends lost 6 bases at V and 3 bases at J; junction bases unmatched: 6. The CDR3 extends over 14 amino acids. The V gene's germline CDR1 is MNHEY and CDR2 SVGAGI.

This rearrangement joins TRBV20-1 to TRBJ1-2; D might be TRBD1 (6 bases). The CDR3 covers 15 residues. The V and J ends lost 0 bases and 8 bases respectively, with 19 bases between them. CDR1 DFQATT and CDR2 SNEGSKA come from the germline V gene (reference sequence). The CDR3 DNA sequence: TGCAGTGCTAGAGATCATGGGGGGGCAAGTGAAGGCTACACCTTC. It yields the protein CSARDHGGASEGYTF.

In its sample, this clonotype was seen many times. V usage is TRBV20-1 and J usage is TRBJ1-1, with D uncertain. The germline V gene encodes CDR1 DFQATT and CDR2 SNEGSKA (reference sequence). V dropped 0 bases and J dropped 3 bases, with 11 bases sitting between them. The CDR3 has 14 residues. CDR3 residues: CSARDSRIYTEAFF. DNA of the CDR3: TGCAGTGCTAGAGATAGCAGGATCTACACTGAAGCTTTCTTT.

The chain employs TRBV6-1 and TRBJ1-5, with D unclear. Germline V lookup: CDR1 MNHNS, CDR2 SASEGT. The CDR3 is made up of 15 amino acids. V was shortened by 0 bases and J by 4 bases, with 10 bases between the two germline ends. CDR3 in amino acids: CASSEASTRNQPQHF. The CDR3 DNA sequence: TGTGCCAGCAGTGAAGCCTCGACACGAAATCAGCCCCAGCATTTT.

This clonotype was picked up many times. V is TRBV6-2 or TRBV6-3 and J is TRBJ1-5; no firm D call. This CDR3 contains 12 residues. Trimming took 6 bases from V and 3 from J, leaving 6 bases between them. Germline V gives CDR1 MNHEY, CDR2 SVGEGT. The CDR3 loop reads CASSPPNQPQHF. CDR3 nucleotide sequence: TGTGCCAGCAGCCCGCCCAATCAGCCCCAGCATTTT.

Concerning this clonotype itself: A read error may explain this, as a much larger clone is one base away. The chain carries TRBV5-6 and TRBJ2-6; D is possibly TRBD1 (5 bases). The CDR3 length is 15 residues. Germline V gene data show CDR1 as SGHDT and CDR2 as YYEEEE. In nucleotides, the CDR3 is TGTGCCAGCAGCTTTATGTCCTCTGGGGCCAACGTCCTGGCTTTC. Translation: CASSFMSSGANVLAF.

CDR3 residues: CASSLDGRPGSYEQYF. CDR3 coding DNA: TGTGCCAGCAGCTTAGATGGTCGTCCCGGCTCCTACGAGCAGTACTTC. The chain links TRBV11-2 to TRBJ2-7, with D unresolved. The ends were cut back, 0 bases at V and 0 bases at J, with 12 bases in the middle. Per germline, CDR1 SGHAT and CDR2 FQNNGV. The length of the CDR3 is 16 residues.

The V call is TRBV6-5, the J call TRBJ1-2; TRBD1 agrees at 11 bases. Germline V gene data show CDR1 as MNHEY and CDR2 as SVGAGI. This CDR3 is built from 16 residues. The ends lost 5 bases at V and 6 bases at J; junction bases unmatched: 11. The CDR3 sequence: CASSDLGQGASDGYTF. The CDR3 bases are TGTGCCAGCAGTGACCTAGGACAGGGGGCATCGGATGGCTACACCTTC.